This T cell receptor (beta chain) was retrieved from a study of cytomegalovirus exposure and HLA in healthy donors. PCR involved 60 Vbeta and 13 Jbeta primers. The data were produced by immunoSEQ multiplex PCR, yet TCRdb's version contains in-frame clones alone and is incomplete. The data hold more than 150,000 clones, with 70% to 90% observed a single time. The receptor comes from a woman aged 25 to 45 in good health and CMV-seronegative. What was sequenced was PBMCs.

The CDR3 loop is CASSWNLGTGGEKLFF. The CDR3 nucleotides read TGTGCCAGCAGCTGGAACCTCGGGACAGGGGGGGAAAAACTGTTTTTT. The V gene is TRBV5-6, the J gene TRBJ1-4; 11 nucleotides line up with TRBD1. The germline gives CDR1 SGHDT, CDR2 YYEEEE. Trimming removed 3 bases from V and 8 bases from J; junction bases left unmatched: 9. The CDR3 extends over 16 amino acids.